Given below is one TCR beta chain in context. Its cognate antigen is unknown. The sample originates from a study of T cells expressing NK-cell markers. With the 5' RACE reads reprocessed, TCRdb shows one record per CDR3 protein and no DNA. Its table lists some 140,000 distinct CDR3 sequences. Study findings and constraints: The leading position in the CD3+CD56-NKG2C+ fraction of a handful of donors also went to these clonotypes. The dominant NKG2C+ clonotypes represented about 1.0-8% of CD8+ T cells in several donors.

CDR3 length equals 15 residues. Germline loops: CDR1 MNHEY, CDR2 SVGAGI. The chain has TRBV6-5 and TRBJ2-7; the TRBD1 assignment by TCRdb is unverifiable without DNA. Sequencing used blood T cells: a sorted CD56 or NKG2C T cell subset, CD4+ or CD8+ T cells, or bulk PBMC T cells (not recorded which). The sequence came from a woman aged 50 to 60 in good health. Here the CDR3 reads CASSYSGRELYEQYF.